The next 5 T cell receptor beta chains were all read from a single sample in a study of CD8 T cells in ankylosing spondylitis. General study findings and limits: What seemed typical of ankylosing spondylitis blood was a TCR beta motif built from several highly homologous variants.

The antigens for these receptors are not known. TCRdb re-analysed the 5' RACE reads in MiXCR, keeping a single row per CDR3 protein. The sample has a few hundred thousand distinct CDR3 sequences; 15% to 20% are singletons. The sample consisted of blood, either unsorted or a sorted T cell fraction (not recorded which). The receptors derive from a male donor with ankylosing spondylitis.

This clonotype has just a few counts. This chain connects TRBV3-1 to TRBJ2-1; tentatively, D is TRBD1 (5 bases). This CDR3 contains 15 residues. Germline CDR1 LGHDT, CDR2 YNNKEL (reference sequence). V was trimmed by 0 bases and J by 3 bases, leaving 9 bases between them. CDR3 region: CASSQDRQGYNEQFF. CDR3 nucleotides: TGTGCCAGCAGCCAAGATCGCCAGGGCTACAATGAGCAGTTCTTC.

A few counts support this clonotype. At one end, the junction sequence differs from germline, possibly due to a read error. The CDR3 is CASSQDWASHEQYF. CDR3 nucleotides: TGTGCCAGCAGCCAAGATTGGGCCTCCCACGAGCAGTACTTC. This chain links TRBV14 with TRBJ2-7; no firm D call. CDR1 is SGHDN and CDR2 is FVKESK in the germline V gene. This CDR3 has 14 residues.

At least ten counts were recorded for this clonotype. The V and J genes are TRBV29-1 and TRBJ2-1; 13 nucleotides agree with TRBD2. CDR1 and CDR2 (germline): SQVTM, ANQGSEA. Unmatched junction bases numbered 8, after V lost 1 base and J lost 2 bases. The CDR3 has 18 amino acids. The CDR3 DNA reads TGCAGCGTTGAAGGTACTAGCGGGGGGGCGCTTACCTACAATGAGCAGTTCTTC. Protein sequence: CSVEGTSGGALTYNEQFF.

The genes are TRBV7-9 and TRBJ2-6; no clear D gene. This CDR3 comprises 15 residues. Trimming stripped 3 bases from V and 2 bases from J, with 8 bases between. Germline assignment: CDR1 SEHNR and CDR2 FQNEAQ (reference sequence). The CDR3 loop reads CASSLLDPGANVLTF. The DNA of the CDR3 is TGTGCCAGCAGCTTGCTTGATCCTGGGGCCAACGTCCTGACTTTC.

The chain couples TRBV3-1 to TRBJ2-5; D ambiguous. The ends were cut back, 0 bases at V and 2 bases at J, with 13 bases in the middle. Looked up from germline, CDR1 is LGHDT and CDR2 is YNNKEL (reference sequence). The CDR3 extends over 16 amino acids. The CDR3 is CASSQEFQWEQETQYF. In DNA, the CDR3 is TGTGCCAGCAGCCAAGAGTTTCAATGGGAACAAGAGACCCAGTACTTC.